Following are 2 T cell receptor beta chains from one sample sequenced in a study of blood T cell repertoires in COVID-19. Sequencing was performed with immunoSEQ multiplex PCR; in TCRdb, only in-frame clones are kept and a portion is missing. The sample carries roughly 280,000 clones, around 89% recorded once. Input material: PBMCs or T cells enriched from blood (not recorded which). The receptors derive from a young woman who had recovered from COVID-19.

The genes are TRBV7-2 and TRBJ2-3; unclear D gene. The germline CDR1 and CDR2 sequences are SGHTA and FQGNSA. The V end lost 6 bases, the J end lost 0 bases, and 7 bases lay between the germline ends. The CDR3 has 13 residues. DNA for the CDR3: TGTGCCAGCAGTTCCCATAGCACAGATACGCAGTATTTT. It translates to CASSSHSTDTQYF.

V and J are TRBV27 and TRBJ2-7; D gene unclear. The CDR3 covers 13 residues. Germline CDR1 MNHEY, CDR2 SMNVEV (reference sequence). Deletions cut 0 bases from V and 6 bases from J, with 9 bases between. The CDR3 spells CASSLSPVFEQYF. DNA of the CDR3: TGTGCCAGCAGTTTATCGCCGGTATTCGAGCAGTACTTC.